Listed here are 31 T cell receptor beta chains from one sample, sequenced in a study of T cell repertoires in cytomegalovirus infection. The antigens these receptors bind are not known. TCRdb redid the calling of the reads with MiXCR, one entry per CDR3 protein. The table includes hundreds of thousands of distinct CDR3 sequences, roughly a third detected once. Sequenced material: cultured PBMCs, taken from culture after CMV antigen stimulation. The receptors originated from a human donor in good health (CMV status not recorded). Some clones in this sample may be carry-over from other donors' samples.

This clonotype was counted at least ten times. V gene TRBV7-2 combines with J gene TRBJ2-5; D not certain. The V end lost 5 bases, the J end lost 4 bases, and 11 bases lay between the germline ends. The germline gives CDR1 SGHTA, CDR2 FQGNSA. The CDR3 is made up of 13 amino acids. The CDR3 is CASSPRVRETQYF. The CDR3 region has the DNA TGTGCCAGCAGCCCCCGAGTGAGAGAGACCCAGTACTTC.

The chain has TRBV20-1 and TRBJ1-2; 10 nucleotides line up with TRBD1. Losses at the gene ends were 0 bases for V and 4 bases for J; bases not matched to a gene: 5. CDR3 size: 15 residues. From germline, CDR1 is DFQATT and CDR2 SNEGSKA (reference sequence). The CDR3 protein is CSAREGTGEGYGYTF. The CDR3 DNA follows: TGCAGTGCTAGAGAGGGGACAGGGGAGGGCTATGGCTACACCTTC.

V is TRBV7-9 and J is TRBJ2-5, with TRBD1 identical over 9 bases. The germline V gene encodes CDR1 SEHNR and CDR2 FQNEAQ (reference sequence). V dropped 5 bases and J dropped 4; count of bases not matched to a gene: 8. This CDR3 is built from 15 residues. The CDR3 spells CASSPRDRDAETQYF. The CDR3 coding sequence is TGTGCCAGCAGCCCCCGGGACAGGGATGCAGAGACCCAGTACTTC.

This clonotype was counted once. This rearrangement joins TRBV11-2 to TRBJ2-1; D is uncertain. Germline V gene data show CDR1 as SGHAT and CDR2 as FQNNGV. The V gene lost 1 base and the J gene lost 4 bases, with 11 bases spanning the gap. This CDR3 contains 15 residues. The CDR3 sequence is CASSLGAPPYNEQFF. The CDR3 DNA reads TGTGCCAGCAGCTTAGGGGCCCCCCCATACAATGAGCAGTTCTTC.

CDR3 sequence: CASSSGDGQPQHF. DNA for the CDR3: TGTGCCAGCAGTTCAGGGGACGGTCAGCCCCAGCATTTT. The V gene is TRBV7-2, the J gene TRBJ1-5; a possible D gene is TRBD1 (6 bases). V was trimmed by 6 bases and J by 6 bases, leaving 12 bases between them. Germline V gene lookup returns CDR1 SGHTA and CDR2 FQGNSA. The CDR3 spans 13 residues.

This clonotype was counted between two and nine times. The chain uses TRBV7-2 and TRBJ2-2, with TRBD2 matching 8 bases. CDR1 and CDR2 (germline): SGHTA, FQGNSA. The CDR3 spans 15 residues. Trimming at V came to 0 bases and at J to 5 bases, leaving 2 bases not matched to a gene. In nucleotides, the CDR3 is TGTGCCAGCAGCTTAGCCCCTAGCGGGACCGGGGAGCTGTTTTTT. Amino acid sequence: CASSLAPSGTGELFF.

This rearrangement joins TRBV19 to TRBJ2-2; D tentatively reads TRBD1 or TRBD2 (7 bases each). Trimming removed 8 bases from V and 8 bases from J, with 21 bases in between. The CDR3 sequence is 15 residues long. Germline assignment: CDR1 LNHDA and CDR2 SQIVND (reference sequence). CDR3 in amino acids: CASAQGGRTTGELFF. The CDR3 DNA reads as TGTGCCAGTGCCCAGGGGGGGCGGACCACGGGGGAGCTGTTTTTT. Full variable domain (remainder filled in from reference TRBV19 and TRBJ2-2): DGGITQSPKYLFRKEGQNVTLSCEQNLNHDAMYWYRQDPGQGLRLIYYSQIVNDFQKGDIAEGYSVSREKKESFPLTVTSAQKNPTAFYLCASAQGGRTTGELFFGEGSRLTVL.

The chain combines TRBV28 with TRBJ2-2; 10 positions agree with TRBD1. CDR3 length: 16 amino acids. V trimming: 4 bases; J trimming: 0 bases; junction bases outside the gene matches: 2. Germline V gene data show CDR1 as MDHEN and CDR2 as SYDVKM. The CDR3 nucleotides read TGTGCCAGCAGTTGGGGGACAGGGGCGAACACCGGGGAGCTGTTTTTT. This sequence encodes CASSWGTGANTGELFF.

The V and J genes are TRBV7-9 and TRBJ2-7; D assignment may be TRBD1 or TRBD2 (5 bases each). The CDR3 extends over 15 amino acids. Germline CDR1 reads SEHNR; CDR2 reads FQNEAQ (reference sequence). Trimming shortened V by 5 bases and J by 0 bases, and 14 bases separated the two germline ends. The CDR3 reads CASSKGRPDSYEQYF. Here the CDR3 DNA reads TGTGCCAGCAGCAAGGGACGTCCCGACTCCTACGAGCAGTACTTC.

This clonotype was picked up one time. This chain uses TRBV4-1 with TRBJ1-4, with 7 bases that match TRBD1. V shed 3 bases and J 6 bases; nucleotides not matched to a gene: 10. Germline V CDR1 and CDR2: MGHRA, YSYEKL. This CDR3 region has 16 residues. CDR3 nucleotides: TGCGCCAGCAGCCACCTCTTTGGGACAGCTGATGAAAAACTGTTTTTT. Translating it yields CASSHLFGTADEKLFF.

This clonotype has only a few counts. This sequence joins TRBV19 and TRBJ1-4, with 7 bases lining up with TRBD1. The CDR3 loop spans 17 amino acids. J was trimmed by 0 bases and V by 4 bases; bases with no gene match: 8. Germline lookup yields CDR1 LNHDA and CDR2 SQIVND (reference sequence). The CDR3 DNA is TGTGCCAGTAGTACCCTACAGGGGCAGACAACTAATGAAAAACTGTTTTTT. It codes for CASSTLQGQTTNEKLFF.

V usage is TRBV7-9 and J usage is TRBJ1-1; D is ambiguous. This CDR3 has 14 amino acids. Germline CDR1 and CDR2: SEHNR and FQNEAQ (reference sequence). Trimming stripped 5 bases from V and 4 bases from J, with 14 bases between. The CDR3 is CASSLELGGTEAFF. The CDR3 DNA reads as TGTGCCAGCAGCCTAGAGCTGGGAGGCACTGAAGCTTTCTTT.

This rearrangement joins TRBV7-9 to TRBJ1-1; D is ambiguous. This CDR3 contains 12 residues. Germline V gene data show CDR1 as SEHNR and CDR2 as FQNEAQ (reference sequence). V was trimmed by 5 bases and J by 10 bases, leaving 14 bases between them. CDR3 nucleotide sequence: TGTGCCAGCAGCCCGGAAACCAAGGGAGCTTTCTTT. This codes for CASSPETKGAFF.

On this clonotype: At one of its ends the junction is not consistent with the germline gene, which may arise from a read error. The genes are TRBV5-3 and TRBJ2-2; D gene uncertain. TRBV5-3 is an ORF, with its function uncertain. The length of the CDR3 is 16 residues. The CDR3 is CASSLKWLANTGELFF. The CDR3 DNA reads TGTGCCAGCAGCTTGAAATGGCTAGCGAACACCGGGGAGCTGTTTTTT.

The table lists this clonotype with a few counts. CDR3 protein: CASSLLGVTDTQYF. DNA of the CDR3: TGTGCCAGCAGCTTATTAGGGGTTACAGATACGCAGTATTTT. V is TRBV7-2 and J is TRBJ2-3; TRBD1 might be the D (5 bases). The CDR3 loop spans 14 amino acids. The V gene lost 2 bases and the J gene lost 3 bases, with 9 bases spanning the gap. Germline V gives CDR1 SGHTA, CDR2 FQGNSA.

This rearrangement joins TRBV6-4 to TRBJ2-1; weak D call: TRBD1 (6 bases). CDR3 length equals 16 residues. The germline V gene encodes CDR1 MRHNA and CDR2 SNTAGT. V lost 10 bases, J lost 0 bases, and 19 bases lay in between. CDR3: CATSRWGPSSYNEQFF. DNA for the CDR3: TGTGCCACCTCGAGGTGGGGGCCAAGCTCCTACAATGAGCAGTTCTTC.

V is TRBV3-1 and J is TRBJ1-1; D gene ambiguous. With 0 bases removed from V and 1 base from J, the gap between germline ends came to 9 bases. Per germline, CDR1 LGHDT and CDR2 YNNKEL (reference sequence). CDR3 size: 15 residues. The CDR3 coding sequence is TGTGCCAGCAGCCAAGATTGGGCGGAGAACACTGAAGCTTTCTTT. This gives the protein CASSQDWAENTEAFF.

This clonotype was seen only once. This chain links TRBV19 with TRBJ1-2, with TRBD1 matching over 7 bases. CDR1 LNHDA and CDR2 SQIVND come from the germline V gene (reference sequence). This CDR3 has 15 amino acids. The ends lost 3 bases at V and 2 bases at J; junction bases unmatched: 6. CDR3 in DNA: TGTGCCAGTAGTATTCAGACAGGGCCCAACTATGGCTACACCTTC. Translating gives CASSIQTGPNYGYTF.

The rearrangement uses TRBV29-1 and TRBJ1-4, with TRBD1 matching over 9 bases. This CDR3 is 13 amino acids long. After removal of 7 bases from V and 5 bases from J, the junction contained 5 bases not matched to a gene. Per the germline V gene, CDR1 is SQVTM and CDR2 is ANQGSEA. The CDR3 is CSARGTGNEKLFF. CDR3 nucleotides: TGCAGCGCCCGGGGGACAGGGAATGAAAAACTGTTTTTT.

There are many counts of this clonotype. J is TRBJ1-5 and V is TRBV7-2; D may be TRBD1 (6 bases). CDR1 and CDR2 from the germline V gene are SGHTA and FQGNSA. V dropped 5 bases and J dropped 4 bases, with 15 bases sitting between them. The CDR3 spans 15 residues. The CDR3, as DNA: TGTGCCAGCAGCCCTAGGGGGATAGGAAATCAGCCCCAGCATTTT. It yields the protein CASSPRGIGNQPQHF.

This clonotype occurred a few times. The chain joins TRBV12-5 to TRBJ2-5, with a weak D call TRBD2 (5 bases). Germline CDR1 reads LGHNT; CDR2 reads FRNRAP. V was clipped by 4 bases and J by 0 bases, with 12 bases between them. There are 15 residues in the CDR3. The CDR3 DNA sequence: TGTGCTAGTGGTTCCTTCGGCGGGTACCAAGAGACCCAGTACTTC. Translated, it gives CASGSFGGYQETQYF.

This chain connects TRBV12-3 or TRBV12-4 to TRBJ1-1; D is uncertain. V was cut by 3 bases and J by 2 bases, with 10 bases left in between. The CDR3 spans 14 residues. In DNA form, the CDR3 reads TGTGCCAGCAGTTTTGGGTCTACCAACACTGAAGCTTTCTTT. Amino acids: CASSFGSTNTEAFF.

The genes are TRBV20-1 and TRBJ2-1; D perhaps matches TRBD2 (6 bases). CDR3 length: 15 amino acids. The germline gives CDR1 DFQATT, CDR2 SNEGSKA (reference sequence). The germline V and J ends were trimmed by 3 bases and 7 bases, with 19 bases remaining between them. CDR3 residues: CSARRGEGPGNEQFF. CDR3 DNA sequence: TGCAGTGCTAGGCGGGGTGAGGGCCCGGGAAATGAGCAGTTCTTC.

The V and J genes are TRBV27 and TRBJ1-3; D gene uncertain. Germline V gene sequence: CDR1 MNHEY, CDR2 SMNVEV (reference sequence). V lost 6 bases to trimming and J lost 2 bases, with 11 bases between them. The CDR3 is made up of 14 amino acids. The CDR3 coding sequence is TGTGCCAGCAGCCATAGGGTTCCTGGAAACACCATATATTTT. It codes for CASSHRVPGNTIYF.

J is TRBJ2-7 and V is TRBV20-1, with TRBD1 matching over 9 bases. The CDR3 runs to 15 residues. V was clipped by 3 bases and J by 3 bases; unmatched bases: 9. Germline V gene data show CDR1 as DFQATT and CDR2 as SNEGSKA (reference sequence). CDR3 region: CSASKQGANFYEQYF. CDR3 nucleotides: TGCAGTGCTAGTAAACAGGGGGCGAACTTCTACGAGCAGTACTTC.

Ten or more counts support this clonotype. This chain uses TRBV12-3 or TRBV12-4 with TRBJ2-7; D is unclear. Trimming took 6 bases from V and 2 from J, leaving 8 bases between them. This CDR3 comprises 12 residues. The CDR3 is CASSRLPYEQYF. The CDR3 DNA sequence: TGTGCCAGCAGCAGACTCCCCTACGAGCAGTACTTC.

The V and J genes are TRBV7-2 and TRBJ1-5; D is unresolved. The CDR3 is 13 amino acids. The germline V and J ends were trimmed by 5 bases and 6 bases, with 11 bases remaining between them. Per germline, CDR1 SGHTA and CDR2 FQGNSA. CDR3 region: CASSERGFQPQHF. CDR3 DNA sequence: TGTGCCAGCAGCGAGCGAGGGTTTCAGCCCCAGCATTTT. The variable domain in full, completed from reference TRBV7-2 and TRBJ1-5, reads GAGVSQSPSNKVTEKGKDVELRCDPISGHTALYWYRQSLGQGLEFLIYFQGNSAPDKSGLPSDRFSAERTGGSVSTLTIQRTQQEDSAVYLCASSERGFQPQHFGDGTRLSIL.

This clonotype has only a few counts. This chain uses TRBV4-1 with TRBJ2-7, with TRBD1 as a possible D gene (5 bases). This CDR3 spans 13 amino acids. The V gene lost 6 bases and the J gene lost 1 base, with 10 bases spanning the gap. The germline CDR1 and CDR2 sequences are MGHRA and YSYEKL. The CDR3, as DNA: TGCGCCAGCAGAGGGGTCGGATCCTACGAGCAGTACTTC. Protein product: CASRGVGSYEQYF.

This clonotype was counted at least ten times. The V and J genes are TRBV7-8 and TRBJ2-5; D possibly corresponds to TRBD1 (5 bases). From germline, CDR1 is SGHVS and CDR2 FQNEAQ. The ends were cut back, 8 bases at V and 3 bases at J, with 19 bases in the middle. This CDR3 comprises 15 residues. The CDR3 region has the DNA TGTGCCAGCGCCCCACGTCGGTTCAGGGAAGAGACCCAGTACTTC. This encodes CASAPRRFREETQYF.

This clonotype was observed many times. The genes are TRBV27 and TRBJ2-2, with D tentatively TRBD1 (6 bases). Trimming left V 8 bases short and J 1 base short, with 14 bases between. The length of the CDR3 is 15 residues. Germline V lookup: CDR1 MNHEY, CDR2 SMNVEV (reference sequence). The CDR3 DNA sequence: TGTGCCAGCCAGAGGGGGTGGGGGAACACCGGGGAGCTGTTTTTT. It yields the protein CASQRGWGNTGELFF.

CDR3 nucleotide sequence: TGCGCCAGCAGCCAAGACCGGATTACAAACTATGAAGCTTTCTTT. It yields the protein CASSQDRITNYEAFF. The chain employs TRBV4-1 and TRBJ1-1; D is ambiguous. This CDR3 spans 15 amino acids. The germline CDR1 and CDR2 sequences are MGHRA and YSYEKL. Trimming removed 0 bases from V and 7 bases from J, with 15 bases in between.